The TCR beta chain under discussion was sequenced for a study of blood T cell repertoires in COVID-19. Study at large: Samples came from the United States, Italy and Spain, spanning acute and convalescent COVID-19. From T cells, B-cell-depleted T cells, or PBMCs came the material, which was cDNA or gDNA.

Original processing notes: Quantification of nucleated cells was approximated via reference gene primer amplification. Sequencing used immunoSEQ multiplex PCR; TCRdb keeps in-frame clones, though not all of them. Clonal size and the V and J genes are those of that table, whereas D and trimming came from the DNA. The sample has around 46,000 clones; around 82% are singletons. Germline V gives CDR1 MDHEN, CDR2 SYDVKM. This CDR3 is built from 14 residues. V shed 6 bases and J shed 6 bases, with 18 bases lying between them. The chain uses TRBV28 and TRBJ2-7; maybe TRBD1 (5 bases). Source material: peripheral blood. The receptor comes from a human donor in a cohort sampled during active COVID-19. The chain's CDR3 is CASSKGPYGLEQYF. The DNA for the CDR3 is TGTGCCAGCAGCAAGGGGCCCTACGGCCTCGAGCAGTACTTC.